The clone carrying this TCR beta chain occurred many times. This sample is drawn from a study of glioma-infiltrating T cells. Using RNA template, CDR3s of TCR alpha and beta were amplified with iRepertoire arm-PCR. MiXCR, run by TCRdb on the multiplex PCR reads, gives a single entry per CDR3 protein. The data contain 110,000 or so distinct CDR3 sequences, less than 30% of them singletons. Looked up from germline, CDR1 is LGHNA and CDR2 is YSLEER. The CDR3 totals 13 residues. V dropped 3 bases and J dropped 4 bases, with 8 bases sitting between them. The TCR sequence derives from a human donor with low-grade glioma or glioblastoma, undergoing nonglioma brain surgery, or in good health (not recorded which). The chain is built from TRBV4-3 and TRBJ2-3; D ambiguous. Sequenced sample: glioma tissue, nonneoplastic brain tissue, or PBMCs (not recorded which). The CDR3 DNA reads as TGCGCCAGCAGCCAGTTCAGTGCAGATACGCAGTATTTT. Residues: CASSQFSADTQYF.